Below are 5 T cell receptor beta chains sequenced from a single sample in a study of T cell responses to AZD1222 COVID-19 vaccine. Generated by immunoSEQ multiplex PCR, the TCRdb table keeps only in-frame clones and is missing some. The table shows about 180,000 clones, with around nine tenths occurring only once. The starting material was peripheral blood, obtained on day 0 of AZD1222 vaccination. The receptors derive from an adult in good health.

This chain links TRBV18 with TRBJ2-7; TRBD1 aligns across 9 bases. Germline V gives CDR1 KGHSH, CDR2 LQKENI. CDR3 length equals 13 residues. The ends lost 6 bases at V and 3 bases at J; junction bases unmatched: 3. The CDR3 region has the DNA TGTGCCAGCTCCCGGGACAGGGACTACGAGCAGTACGTC. Translated: CASSRDRDYEQYV.

This clone was detected a few times. The V call is TRBV6-5, the J call TRBJ2-2; no firm D call. Trimming stripped 5 bases from V and 4 bases from J, with 8 bases between. The CDR3 sequence is 13 residues long. Germline V gene sequence: CDR1 MNHEY, CDR2 SVGAGI. This CDR3 reads CASSQEITGELFF. In DNA form, the CDR3 reads TGTGCCAGCAGTCAGGAAATCACCGGGGAGCTGTTTTTT.

The chain recombines TRBV27 with TRBJ2-7; TRBD2 might be the D (6 bases). The germline gives CDR1 MNHEY, CDR2 SMNVEV (reference sequence). Trimming shortened V by 5 bases and J by 2 bases, and 13 bases separated the two germline ends. CDR3 length: 14 amino acids. CDR3 coding DNA: TGTGCCAGCAGTCCGCGGGACGGAGCCTACGAGCAGTACTTC. It encodes CASSPRDGAYEQYF.

V is TRBV11-3 and J is TRBJ2-7; TRBD1 is a possible D gene (5 bases). There are 15 residues in the CDR3. Germline CDR1 and CDR2: SGHNT and YENEEA. V was trimmed by 2 bases and J by 5 bases, leaving 16 bases between them. The CDR3 loop reads CASSLSQGPRNEQYF. CDR3 bases: TGTGCCAGCAGCTTATCTCAGGGCCCCCGGAACGAGCAGTACTTC.

This rearrangement joins TRBV19 to TRBJ2-3; no firm D call. The CDR3 runs to 13 residues. Trimming took 6 bases from V and 2 from J, leaving 9 bases between them. Germline loops: CDR1 LNHDA, CDR2 SQIVND (reference sequence). CDR3 in DNA: TGTGCCAGTAGCCGGGCCATCACAGATACGCAGTATTTT. Its protein product is CASSRAITDTQYF.